The 27 T cell receptor beta chains below all came from one sample that was sequenced in a study of T cell changes during pregnancy in multiple sclerosis. TCRdb's copy holds only in-frame clones and misses some; the assay was immunoSEQ multiplex PCR. The top ten clones hold about 4.5% of a sample with roughly 89,000 clones, 85% to 95% of them seen once. Sequencing was performed on peripheral blood, taken in the first trimester of pregnancy. These receptors were taken from a female donor with multiple sclerosis, enrolled in a pregnancy study.

The chain recombines TRBV10-3 with TRBJ1-4, with 7 nucleotides matching TRBD1. V dropped 11 bases and J dropped 3; count of bases not matched to a gene: 3. The CDR3 runs to 12 residues. Germline V gene data show CDR1 as ENHRY and CDR2 as SYGVKD. The CDR3 nucleotides are TGTGCCGCAGGGGGTTCTAATGAAAAACTGTTTTTT. It specifies CAAGGSNEKLFF.

The CDR3 reads CASSSSGRGGDGYTF. CDR3 nucleotides: TGTGCCAGCAGCTCCAGTGGTAGGGGCGGTGATGGCTACACCTTC. This chain connects TRBV7-3 to TRBJ1-2; D is possibly TRBD1 (5 bases). CDR3 length equals 15 residues. Trimming took 4 bases from V and 6 from J, leaving 18 bases between them. Germline values: CDR1 SGHTA, CDR2 FQGTGA.

The V gene is TRBV5-1, the J gene TRBJ2-7; maybe TRBD2 (6 bases). The germline V gene has CDR1 SGHRS and CDR2 YFSETQ. V lost 4 bases and J 2 bases, leaving 13 bases between the germline ends. CDR3 length equals 14 residues. CDR3 DNA: TGCGCCAGCAGCCGCCGGGACTCCGCCTACGAGCAGTACTTC. Protein product: CASSRRDSAYEQYF.

This chain joins TRBV6-1 and TRBJ2-6; perhaps TRBD1 as D (6 bases). The CDR3 totals 14 residues. Per germline, CDR1 MNHNS and CDR2 SASEGT. V lost 7 bases to trimming and J lost 2 bases, with 9 bases between them. The CDR3 region is CASKQGAGANVLTF. For the CDR3, the DNA is TGTGCCAGCAAACAGGGTGCTGGGGCCAACGTCCTGACTTTC.

The rearrangement uses TRBV7-6 and TRBJ2-2, with D hard to call. Germline values: CDR1 SGHVS, CDR2 FNYEAQ. V was cut by 5 bases and J by 2 bases, with 9 bases left in between. The CDR3 spans 14 residues. The CDR3 sequence is CASSPQANTGELFF. The CDR3 DNA follows: TGTGCCAGCAGCCCTCAAGCAAACACCGGGGAGCTGTTTTTT.

The chain carries TRBV13 and TRBJ2-5; D might be TRBD2 (7 bases). The CDR3 length is 14 residues. Trimming removed 5 bases at V and 2 bases at J, with 12 bases between. The germline V gene encodes CDR1 PRHDT and CDR2 FYEKMQ (reference sequence). The CDR3 is CASSEGEGQETQYF. The CDR3 nucleotides are TGTGCCAGCAGCGAGGGGGAGGGACAAGAGACCCAGTACTTC. Complete variable domain (other parts from reference TRBV13 and TRBJ2-5): AAGVIQSPRHLIKEKRETATLKCYPIPRHDTVYWYQQGPGQDPQFLISFYEKMQSDKGSIPDRFSAQQFSDYHSELNMSSLELGDSALYFCASSEGEGQETQYFGPGTRLLVL.

The chain uses TRBV5-1 and TRBJ1-1; TRBD1 is a possible D gene (5 bases). The CDR3 runs 16 residues. V dropped 2 bases and J dropped 3 bases, with 17 bases sitting between them. Looked up from germline, CDR1 is SGHRS and CDR2 is YFSETQ. The CDR3 spells CASSLSGTGVYTEAFF. The DNA for the CDR3 is TGCGCCAGCAGCTTATCCGGGACGGGGGTCTACACTGAAGCTTTCTTT. Full variable domain (outside the CDR3, taken from reference TRBV5-1 and TRBJ1-1): KAGVTQTPRYLIKTRGQQVTLSCSPISGHRSVSWYQQTPGQGLQFLFEYFSETQRNKGNFPGRFSGRQFSNSRSEMNVSTLELGDSALYLCASSLSGTGVYTEAFFGQGTRLTVV.

This sequence joins TRBV10-1 and TRBJ2-4, with D maybe TRBD1 (6 bases). The CDR3 loop spans 13 amino acids. Germline CDR1 reads WNHNN; CDR2 reads SYGVQD (reference sequence). V was pared by 3 bases and J by 3 bases, with 6 bases between. The CDR3 DNA reads as TGCGCCAGCAGTGAAGGGGGCAAAAACATTCAGTACTTC. It is translated as CASSEGGKNIQYF.

This clone has just one count. The V and J genes are TRBV7-9 and TRBJ2-7, with D unresolved. The V end was cut by 5 bases, the J end by 5 bases, with 10 bases between. Per germline, CDR1 SEHNR and CDR2 FQNEAQ (reference sequence). CDR3 size: 12 residues. The CDR3 nucleotides are TGTGCCAGCAGCCTCTATCCCAACGAGCAGTACTTC. This codes for CASSLYPNEQYF.

The genes are TRBV14 and TRBJ1-1; no clear D gene. The CDR3 length is 15 residues. Trimming removed 0 bases at V and 5 bases at J, with 13 bases between. Germline V gene data show CDR1 as SGHDN and CDR2 as FVKESK. CDR3 residues: CASSQDKGRLTEAFF. The CDR3 coding sequence is TGTGCCAGCAGCCAAGATAAAGGCAGGCTAACTGAAGCTTTCTTT. Full variable domain (remainder filled in from reference TRBV14 and TRBJ1-1): EAGVTQFPSHSVIEKGQTVTLRCDPISGHDNLYWYRRVMGKEIKFLLHFVKESKQDESGMPNNRFLAERTGGTYSTLKVQPAELEDSGVYFCASSQDKGRLTEAFFGQGTRLTVV.

This chain connects TRBV13 to TRBJ1-2, with D possibly TRBD1 on 5 matching bases. V lost 2 bases and J 8 bases, leaving 12 bases between the germline ends. Germline CDR1 is PRHDT and CDR2 is FYEKMQ (reference sequence). The CDR3 has 13 amino acids. The CDR3 reads CASSLQGSRGYTF. The CDR3 nucleotides are TGTGCCAGCAGCTTACAGGGCTCTAGGGGCTACACCTTC. The full variable domain, in which reference TRBV13 and TRBJ1-2 provide the parts outside the CDR3, is AAGVIQSPRHLIKEKRETATLKCYPIPRHDTVYWYQQGPGQDPQFLISFYEKMQSDKGSIPDRFSAQQFSDYHSELNMSSLELGDSALYFCASSLQGSRGYTFGSGTRLTVV.

V usage is TRBV29-1 and J usage is TRBJ1-1, with 7 bases fitting TRBD1. This CDR3 has 13 residues. J was trimmed by 1 base and V by 6 bases; bases with no gene match: 5. The germline V gene encodes CDR1 SQVTM and CDR2 ANQGSEA. The CDR3 reads CSVMGQKNTEAFF. CDR3 nucleotides: TGCAGCGTGATGGGACAGAAGAACACTGAAGCTTTCTTT. Using reference TRBV29-1 and TRBJ1-1 for the parts outside the CDR3, the full variable domain is SAVISQKPSRDICQRGTSLTIQCQVDSQVTMMFWYRQQPGQSLTLIATANQGSEATYESGFVIDKFPISRPNLTFSTLTVSNMSPEDSSIYLCSVMGQKNTEAFFGQGTRLTVV.

This chain joins TRBV2 and TRBJ2-3, with D perhaps matching TRBD2 (6 bases). There are 14 residues in the CDR3. CDR1 SNHLY and CDR2 FYNNEI come from the germline V gene. Trimming left V 7 bases short and J 0 bases short, with 11 bases between. In nucleotides, the CDR3 is TGTGCCAGCACCGAGGCGGGGAGCACAGATACGCAGTATTTT. Translating it yields CASTEAGSTDTQYF.

This sequence joins TRBV25-1 and TRBJ2-3; 8 bases are a match to TRBD2. V shed 10 bases and J 5 bases; nucleotides not matched to a gene: 14. From germline, CDR1 is MGHDK and CDR2 SYGVNS. The CDR3 contains 15 residues. The CDR3 DNA reads TGTGCCACCAGGTCATCGGGGGGGCCCAAAGATACGCAGTATTTT. This gives the protein CATRSSGGPKDTQYF.

The rearrangement joins TRBV5-1 to TRBJ2-2; TRBD1 matches at 7 bases. The germline gives CDR1 SGHRS, CDR2 YFSETQ. The CDR3 consists of 15 residues. The J segment lost 5 bases and the V segment lost 0 bases, leaving 4 bases of the junction unmatched. The CDR3 DNA is TGCGCCAGCAGCTTGGTTACAGGGGATACCGGGGAGCTGTTTTTT. As protein: CASSLVTGDTGELFF.

The chain is built from TRBV19 and TRBJ2-5, with TRBD1 identical over 8 bases. Germline V lookup: CDR1 LNHDA, CDR2 SQIVND (reference sequence). The V gene end was trimmed by 8 bases and the J gene end by 3 bases; junction bases not matched to a gene: 5. The CDR3 is 13 amino acids. The CDR3 nucleotides read TGTGCCAGTCGGGGACAGGACAAAGAGACCCAGTACTTC. Translation: CASRGQDKETQYF.

This chain connects TRBV6-5 to TRBJ1-3, with TRBD1 as a possible D gene (5 bases). This CDR3 is 12 amino acids long. The V and J ends lost 8 bases and 4 bases respectively, with 9 bases between them. Germline V CDR1 and CDR2: MNHEY, SVGAGI. The CDR3 nucleotides read TGTGCCAGCGAAGACAGCGGAAACACCATATATTTT. Translated, it gives CASEDSGNTIYF.

This clone occurred once. CDR3 loop: CASSLKIGSHEKLFF. CDR3 DNA sequence: TGTGCCAGCAGCCTAAAGATTGGGAGCCATGAAAAACTGTTTTTT. V and J are TRBV5-6 and TRBJ1-4; D not certain. The V and J ends lost 4 bases and 6 bases respectively, with 16 bases between them. Germline assignment: CDR1 SGHDT and CDR2 YYEEEE. The CDR3 spans 15 residues.

The V call is TRBV5-6, the J call TRBJ1-5; 9 positions agree with TRBD1. The V and J ends lost 1 base and 4 bases, in that order; junction bases with no gene match: 3. The germline V gene has CDR1 SGHDT and CDR2 YYEEEE. This CDR3 comprises 15 residues. Written as DNA, the CDR3 is TGTGCCAGCAGCTTGACAGGGACAGGGAATCAGCCCCAGCATTTT. This sequence encodes CASSLTGTGNQPQHF.

The chain recombines TRBV6-1 with TRBJ1-6; 9 bases line up with TRBD1. Germline V gene lookup returns CDR1 MNHNS and CDR2 SASEGT. V lost 0 bases and J lost 14; bases outside the gene matches: 14. This CDR3 has 17 amino acids. The CDR3 DNA follows: TGTGCCAGCAGTGAAGCGCTTCTAACCGGGACAGGGTTTACCCTCCACTTT. Residues: CASSEALLTGTGFTLHF.

The J gene is TRBJ1-1, the V gene TRBV27; D uncertain. Germline CDR1 is MNHEY and CDR2 is SMNVEV (reference sequence). The CDR3 is made up of 11 amino acids. V shed 7 bases and J shed 1 base, with 4 bases lying between them. CDR3 amino acids: CASIRNTEAFF. The CDR3 nucleotides are TGTGCCAGCATCAGGAACACTGAAGCTTTCTTT.

The chain employs TRBV5-1 and TRBJ2-7; the D is unclear. The CDR3 spans 13 residues. V gave up 6 bases and J gave up 6 bases, with 16 bases separating them. Germline V gene sequence: CDR1 SGHRS, CDR2 YFSETQ. The CDR3 DNA reads as TGCGCCAGCACCCATCCCGAGGTTGGCGAGCAGTACTTC. This codes for CASTHPEVGEQYF.

This clone was found once. The J gene is TRBJ2-1, the V gene TRBV19; TRBD1 matches at 8 bases. Germline-derived CDR1 and CDR2 are LNHDA and SQIVND (reference sequence). CDR3 length equals 15 residues. Unmatched junction bases numbered 4, after V lost 4 bases and J lost 2 bases. DNA of the CDR3: TGTGCCAGTAGTAAGTCAGGGGGCCCCTACAATGAGCAGTTCTTC. As protein: CASSKSGGPYNEQFF.

The rearrangement links TRBV5-6 to TRBJ2-6; D gene unclear. CDR1 and CDR2 (germline): SGHDT, YYEEEE. CDR3 length: 15 residues. V lost 1 base and J 0 bases, leaving 5 bases between the germline ends. The CDR3 protein is CASSLRSSGANVLTF. The DNA for the CDR3 is TGTGCCAGCAGCTTGCGGAGCTCTGGGGCCAACGTCCTGACTTTC.

The chain combines TRBV2 with TRBJ2-2, with D perhaps TRBD2 (6 bases). Germline lookup yields CDR1 SNHLY and CDR2 FYNNEI. The CDR3 is made up of 15 amino acids. V lost 6 bases, J lost 4 bases, and 15 bases lay in between. CDR3 region: CASRGGFVGTGELFF. In DNA form, the CDR3 reads TGTGCCAGCAGGGGGGGTTTCGTGGGCACCGGGGAGCTGTTTTTT.

This sequence joins TRBV9 and TRBJ1-1, with D possibly TRBD1 on 6 matching bases. This CDR3 spans 13 amino acids. V shed 0 bases and J shed 4 bases, with 7 bases lying between them. Germline V CDR1 and CDR2: SGDLS, YYNGEE. Written as DNA, the CDR3 is TGTGCCAGCAGCGTAGAAGGGGGCACTGAAGCTTTCTTT. This translates into CASSVEGGTEAFF.

With respect to this clone: At one end the junction does not follow the germline gene, possibly because of a read error. This chain uses TRBV7-7 with TRBJ1-1; the D is unclear. CDR3 length equals 13 residues. Per the germline V gene, CDR1 is SSHAT and CDR2 is FNYEAQ (reference sequence). CDR3 region: CASSLGSNTEAFF. The DNA for the CDR3 is TGTGCTAGCAGCCTCGGGTCGAACACTGAAGCTTTCTTT.